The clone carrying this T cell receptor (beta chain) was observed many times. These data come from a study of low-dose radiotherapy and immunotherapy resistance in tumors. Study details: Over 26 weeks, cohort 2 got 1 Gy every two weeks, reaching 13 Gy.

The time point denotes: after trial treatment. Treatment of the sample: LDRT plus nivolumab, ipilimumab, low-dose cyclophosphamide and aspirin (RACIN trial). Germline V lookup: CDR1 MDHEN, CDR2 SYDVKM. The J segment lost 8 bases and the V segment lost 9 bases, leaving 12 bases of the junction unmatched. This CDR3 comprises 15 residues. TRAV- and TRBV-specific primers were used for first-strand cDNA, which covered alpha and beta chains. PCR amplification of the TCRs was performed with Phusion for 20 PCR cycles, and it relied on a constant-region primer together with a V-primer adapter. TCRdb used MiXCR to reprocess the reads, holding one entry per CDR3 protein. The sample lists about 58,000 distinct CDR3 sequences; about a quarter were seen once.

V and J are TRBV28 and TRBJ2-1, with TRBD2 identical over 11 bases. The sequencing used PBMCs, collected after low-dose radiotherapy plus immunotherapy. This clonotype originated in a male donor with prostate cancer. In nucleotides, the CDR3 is TGTGCCAGGATCGTGACTAGCGGGGTCTGGGATGAGCAGTTCTTC. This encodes CARIVTSGVWDEQFF.